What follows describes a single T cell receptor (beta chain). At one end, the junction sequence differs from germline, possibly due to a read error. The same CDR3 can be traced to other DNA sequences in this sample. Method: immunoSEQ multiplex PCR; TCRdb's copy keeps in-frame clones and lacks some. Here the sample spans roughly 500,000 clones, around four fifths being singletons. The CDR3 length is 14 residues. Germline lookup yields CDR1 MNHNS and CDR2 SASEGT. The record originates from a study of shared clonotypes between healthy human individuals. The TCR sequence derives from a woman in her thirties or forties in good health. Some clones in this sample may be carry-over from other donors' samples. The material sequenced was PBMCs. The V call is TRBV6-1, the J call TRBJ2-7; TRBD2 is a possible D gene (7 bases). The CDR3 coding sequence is TGTGCCAGCACCGGGGGGCTGAGCTCCTACGAGCAATACTTC. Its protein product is CASTGGLSSYEQYF.